What follows are 13 T cell receptor beta chains derived from one specimen sequenced in a study of T cells in Graves' hyperthyroidism and ophthalmopathy. TCR beta CDR3 region amplification was performed from RNA transcripts. Initially, a first-round RT-PCR of the TCR CDR3 employed the HTBI primer set. From the multiplex PCR reads, TCRdb called clonotypes with MiXCR, one entry per CDR3 protein. The sample consists of more than 550,000 distinct CDR3 sequences, approximately 18% of them appearing once. Sample: blood. The receptor set was obtained from a woman in her fifties or sixties with Graves' hyperthyroidism that later progressed to Graves' ophthalmopathy.

This clonotype was picked up many times. The genes are TRBV20-1 and TRBJ2-5; the match to TRBD2 covers 8 bases. CDR3 length: 14 residues. Germline V gene lookup returns CDR1 DFQATT and CDR2 SNEGSKA (reference sequence). The V segment lost 5 bases and the J segment 7 bases; nucleotides outside the gene matches: 12. DNA of the CDR3: TGCAGTGCTGAAGCGGGGGCCTCGAGATGGACCCAGTACTTC. Protein: CSAEAGASRWTQYF.

The chain uses TRBV4-2 and TRBJ2-7; tentative D call: TRBD1 (5 bases). Germline CDR1 LGHNA, CDR2 YNFKEQ. V lost 4 bases and J lost 1, with 14 bases in between. The CDR3 extends over 15 amino acids. Here the CDR3 DNA reads TGTGCCAGCAGCCCTCTCGTGGGGCCATCCTACGAGCAGTACTTC. It encodes CASSPLVGPSYEQYF.

This clonotype was seen many times. The gene calls are TRBV5-1 and TRBJ2-3, with a tentative D call TRBD1 (6 bases). Trimming removed 2 bases from V and 6 bases from J, with 16 bases in between. The CDR3 loop spans 15 amino acids. Per the germline V gene, CDR1 is SGHRS and CDR2 is YFSETQ. The CDR3 region is CASSFGTGFKDTQYF. The DNA of the CDR3 is TGCGCCAGCAGCTTTGGAACAGGGTTCAAGGATACGCAGTATTTT.

This chain connects TRBV18 to TRBJ1-4; a possible D gene is TRBD1 (5 bases). Germline V gene data show CDR1 as KGHSH and CDR2 as LQKENI. The CDR3 sequence is 14 residues long. Trimming removed 2 bases at V and 8 bases at J, with 12 bases between. The CDR3 nucleotides are TGTGCCAGCTCACCAACAGGCTCGGTCGAAAAACTGTTTTTT. Translating gives CASSPTGSVEKLFF.

This clonotype has a handful of counts. V gene TRBV29-1 combines with J gene TRBJ1-1; perhaps TRBD1 as D (5 bases). The CDR3 sequence is 14 residues long. The germline V gene has CDR1 SQVTM and CDR2 ANQGSEA. The germline V and J ends were trimmed by 4 bases and 1 base, with 13 bases remaining between them. The CDR3, as DNA: TGCAGCGTTGCAGGGAAGTACACGAACACTGAAGCTTTCTTT. This translates into CSVAGKYTNTEAFF.

This clonotype was seen repeatedly, ten times or more. The gene calls are TRBV14 and TRBJ2-1, with D possibly being TRBD2 (5 bases). Germline CDR1 SGHDN, CDR2 FVKESK. There are 14 residues in the CDR3. The V end lost 0 bases, the J end lost 7 bases, and 10 bases lay between the germline ends. CDR3 in amino acids: CASSQDIEGNEQFF. CDR3 nucleotides: TGTGCCAGCAGCCAAGATATAGAGGGAAATGAGCAGTTCTTC.

This clonotype turned up a few times. The chain recombines TRBV7-9 with TRBJ2-1, with D possibly TRBD2 on 5 matching bases. The CDR3 totals 13 residues. Between the trimmed V and J ends, which lost 2 bases and 6 bases, there was a span of 8 bases. Germline CDR1 reads SEHNR; CDR2 reads FQNEAQ (reference sequence). CDR3 loop: CASSLSGFNEQFF. DNA for the CDR3: TGTGCCAGCAGCTTATCGGGATTCAATGAGCAGTTCTTC.

The chain has TRBV7-6 and TRBJ1-1; a possible D gene is TRBD1 (6 bases). Deletions cut 3 bases from V and 10 bases from J, with 12 bases between. The germline gives CDR1 SGHVS, CDR2 FNYEAQ. CDR3 size: 12 residues. The DNA for the CDR3 is TGTGCCAGCAGCTTGTACAGGGTGGTAGCTTTCTTT. Amino acid sequence: CASSLYRVVAFF.

Ten or more counts support this clonotype. This chain's CDR3 is CASSLIPTNEKLFF. The CDR3 coding sequence is TGTGCCAGCAGCTTAATACCAACTAATGAAAAACTGTTTTTT. The chain employs TRBV7-2 and TRBJ1-4, with D uncertain. The CDR3 totals 14 residues. From germline, CDR1 is SGHTA and CDR2 FQGNSA. V lost 2 bases and J lost 0, with 4 bases in between.

This clonotype was recorded a few times. The chain recombines TRBV10-3 with TRBJ2-7; possible D gene TRBD2, 5 bases. The length of the CDR3 is 13 residues. Germline V CDR1 and CDR2: ENHRY, SYGVKD. V lost 7 bases to trimming and J lost 2 bases, with 12 bases between them. The DNA of the CDR3 is TGTGCCATCAATGACCAGCGGACCTACGAGCAGTACTTC. Protein product: CAINDQRTYEQYF.

This clonotype has a handful of counts. V usage is TRBV11-2 and J usage is TRBJ1-4, with D tentatively TRBD1 (5 bases). The V and J ends lost 0 bases and 8 bases respectively, with 13 bases between them. Per the germline V gene, CDR1 is SGHAT and CDR2 is FQNNGV. The CDR3 contains 15 residues. CDR3 nucleotides: TGTGCCAGCAGCTTAGACGGGCGGGGCTGGGAAAAACTGTTTTTT. This encodes CASSLDGRGWEKLFF.

This clonotype came up a few times. The chain joins TRBV25-1 to TRBJ2-3; the match to TRBD2 covers 8 bases. The CDR3 is 15 residues long. Germline V gene sequence: CDR1 MGHDK, CDR2 SYGVNS. Trimming removed 5 bases from V and 10 bases from J; junction bases left unmatched: 14. The CDR3 region has the DNA TGTGCCAGCAGTTTTAACGGGGGGGCAGGTGGAGCGCAGTATTTT. Translation gives CASSFNGGAGGAQYF.

The rearrangement uses TRBV19 and TRBJ1-5, with D tentatively TRBD1 (5 bases). Trimming took off 3 bases at V and 7 bases at J, with 7 bases between the two ends. The CDR3 has 12 residues. The germline V gene has CDR1 LNHDA and CDR2 SQIVND (reference sequence). The DNA for the CDR3 is TGTGCCAGTAGTATTTGGGGGCAGCCCCAGCATTTT. This codes for CASSIWGQPQHF.